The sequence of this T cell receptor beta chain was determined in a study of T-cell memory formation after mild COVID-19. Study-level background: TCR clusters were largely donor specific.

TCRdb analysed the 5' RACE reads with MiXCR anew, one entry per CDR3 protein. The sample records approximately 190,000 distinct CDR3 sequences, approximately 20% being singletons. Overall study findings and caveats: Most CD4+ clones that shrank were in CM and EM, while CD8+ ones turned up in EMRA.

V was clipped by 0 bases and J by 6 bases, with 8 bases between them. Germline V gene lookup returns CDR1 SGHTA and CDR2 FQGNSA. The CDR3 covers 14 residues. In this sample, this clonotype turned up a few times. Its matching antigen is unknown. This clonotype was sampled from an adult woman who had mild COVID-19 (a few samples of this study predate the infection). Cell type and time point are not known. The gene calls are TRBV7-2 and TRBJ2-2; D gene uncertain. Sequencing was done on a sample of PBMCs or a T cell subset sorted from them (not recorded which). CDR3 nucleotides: TGTGCCAGCAGCTTAGCTCCTAGGGCCGGGGAGCTGTTTTTT. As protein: CASSLAPRAGELFF.